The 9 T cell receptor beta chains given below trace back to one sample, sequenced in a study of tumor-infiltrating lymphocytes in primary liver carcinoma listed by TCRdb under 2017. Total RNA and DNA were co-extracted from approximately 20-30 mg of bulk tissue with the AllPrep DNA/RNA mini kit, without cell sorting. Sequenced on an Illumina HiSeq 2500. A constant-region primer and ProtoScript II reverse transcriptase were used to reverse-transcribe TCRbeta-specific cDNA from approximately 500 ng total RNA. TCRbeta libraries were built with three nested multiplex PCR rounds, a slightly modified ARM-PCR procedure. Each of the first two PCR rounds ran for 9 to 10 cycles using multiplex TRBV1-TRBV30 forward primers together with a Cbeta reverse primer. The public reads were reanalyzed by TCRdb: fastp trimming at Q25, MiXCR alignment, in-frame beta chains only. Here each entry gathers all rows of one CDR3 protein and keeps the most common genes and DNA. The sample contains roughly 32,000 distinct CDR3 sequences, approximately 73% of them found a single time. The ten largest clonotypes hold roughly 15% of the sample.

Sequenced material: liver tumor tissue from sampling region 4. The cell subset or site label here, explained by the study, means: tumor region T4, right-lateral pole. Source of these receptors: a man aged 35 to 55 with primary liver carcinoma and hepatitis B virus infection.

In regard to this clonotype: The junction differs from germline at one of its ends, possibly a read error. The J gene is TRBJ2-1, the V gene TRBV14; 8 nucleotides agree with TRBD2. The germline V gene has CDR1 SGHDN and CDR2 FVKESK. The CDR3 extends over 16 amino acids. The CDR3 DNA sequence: TGTGTCAGCAGTGCCGTAGCGGGATGGCTAAACTATGAGCAGTTCTTC. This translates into CVSSAVAGWLNYEQFF.

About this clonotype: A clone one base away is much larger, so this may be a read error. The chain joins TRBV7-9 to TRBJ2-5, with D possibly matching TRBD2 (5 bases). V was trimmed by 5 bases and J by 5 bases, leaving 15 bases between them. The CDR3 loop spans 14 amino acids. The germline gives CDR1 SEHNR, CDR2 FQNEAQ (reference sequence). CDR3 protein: CASSRRRVEETQYF. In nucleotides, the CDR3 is TGTGCCAGCAGCCGCAGGCGGGTGGAGGAGACCCAGTACTTC.

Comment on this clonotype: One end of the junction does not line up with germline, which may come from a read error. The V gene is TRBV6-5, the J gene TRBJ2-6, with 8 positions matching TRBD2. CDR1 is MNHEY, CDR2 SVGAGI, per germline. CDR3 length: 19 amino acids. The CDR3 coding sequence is TGTGCCAGCAGTTCGTCCGGGACTAGTCGGTATTCTGGGGCCAACGTCGTGACTTTC. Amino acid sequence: CASSSSGTSRYSGANVVTF.

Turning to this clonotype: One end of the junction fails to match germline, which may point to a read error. The CDR3 loop reads CACSSGTGKNQPQHF. CDR3 nucleotides: TGTGCCTGCAGCTCCGGAACAGGGAAAAATCAGCCCCAGCATTTC. This chain joins TRBV11-2 and TRBJ1-5, with a possible D match to TRBD1 (6 bases). CDR3 size: 15 residues. Germline loops: CDR1 SGHAT, CDR2 FQNNGV.

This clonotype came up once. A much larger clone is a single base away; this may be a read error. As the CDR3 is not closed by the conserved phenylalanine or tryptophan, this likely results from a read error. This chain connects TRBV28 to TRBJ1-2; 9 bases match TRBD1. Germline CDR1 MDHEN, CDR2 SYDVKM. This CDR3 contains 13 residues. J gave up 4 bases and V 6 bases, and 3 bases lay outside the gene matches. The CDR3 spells CASRMTGGYGYTL. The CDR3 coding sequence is TGTGCCAGCAGAATGACAGGGGGCTATGGCTACACCCTC.

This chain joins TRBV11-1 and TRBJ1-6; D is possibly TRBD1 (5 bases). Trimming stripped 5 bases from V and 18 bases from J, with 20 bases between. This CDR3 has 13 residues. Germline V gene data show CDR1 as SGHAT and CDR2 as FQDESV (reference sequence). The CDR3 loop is CASSRTLVSLHHF. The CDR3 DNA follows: TGTGCCAGCAGCCGGACACTGGTTTCACTTCACCACTTT.

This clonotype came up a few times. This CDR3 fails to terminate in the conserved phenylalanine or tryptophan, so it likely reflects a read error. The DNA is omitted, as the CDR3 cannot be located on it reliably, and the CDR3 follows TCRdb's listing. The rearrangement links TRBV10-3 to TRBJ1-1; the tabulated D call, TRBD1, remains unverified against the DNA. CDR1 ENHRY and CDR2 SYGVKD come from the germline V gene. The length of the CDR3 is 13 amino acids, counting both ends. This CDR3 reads CAIGESKGAETFL.

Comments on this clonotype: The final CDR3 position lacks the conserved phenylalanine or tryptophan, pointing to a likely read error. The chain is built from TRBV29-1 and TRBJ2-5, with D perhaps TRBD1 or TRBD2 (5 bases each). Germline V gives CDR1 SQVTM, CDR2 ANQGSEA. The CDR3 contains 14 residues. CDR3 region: CSVEDIGQGETQYL. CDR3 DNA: TGTAGCGTTGAAGATATCGGACAAGGAGAGACCCAGTACCTC.

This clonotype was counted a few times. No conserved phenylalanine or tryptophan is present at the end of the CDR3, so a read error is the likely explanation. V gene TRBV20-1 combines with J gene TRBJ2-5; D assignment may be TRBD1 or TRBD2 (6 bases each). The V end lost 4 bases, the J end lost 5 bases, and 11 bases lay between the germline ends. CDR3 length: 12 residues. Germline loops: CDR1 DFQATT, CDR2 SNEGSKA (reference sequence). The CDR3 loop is CSAISGAETQYL. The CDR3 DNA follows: TGCAGTGCTATCTCGGGGGCGGAGACCCAGTACCTC.